Here is one T cell receptor (beta chain) with its context. The antigen remains unidentified. A single record per CDR3 protein comes from TCRdb applying MiXCR to the reads. This sample yields fewer than 350,000 distinct CDR3 sequences, of which 29% are seen a single time; 20% belongs to the top ten. This record comes from a study of T cell repertoires in cytomegalovirus infection. The wider study: The authors relied on CMV epitopes, both recently identified HLA-C-restricted and well-studied HLA-B-restricted. CMV infection and matching HLA type were both indicated by public TCR beta signatures.

Study-level results: The study identified carriers of CMV plus the relevant HLA from cumulative public TCR beta family frequency. HLA-C-restricted TCR beta clonotypes specific for CMV led the ex vivo response.

Sequenced material: cultured PBMCs, taken from culture after CMV antigen stimulation. This receptor was taken from a human donor in good health (CMV status not recorded). Some clones in this sample may be carry-over from other donors' samples.

This CDR3 is CASSSQGASHSEQFF. The CDR3 region has the DNA TGTGCCAGCAGCTCACAGGGGGCTTCTCATAGTGAGCAGTTCTTC. This rearrangement joins TRBV7-9 to TRBJ2-1, with 9 bases lining up with TRBD1. Looked up from germline, CDR1 is SEHNR and CDR2 is FQNEAQ (reference sequence). The CDR3 is 15 amino acids. J was trimmed by 9 bases and V by 4 bases; bases with no gene match: 10. Variable domain in full (rest from reference TRBV7-9 and TRBJ2-1): DTGVSQNPRHKITKRGQNVTFRCDPISEHNRLYWYRQTLGQGPEFLTYFQNEAQLEKSRLLSDRFSAERPKGSFSTLEIQRTEQGDSAMYLCASSSQGASHSEQFFGPGTRLTVL.